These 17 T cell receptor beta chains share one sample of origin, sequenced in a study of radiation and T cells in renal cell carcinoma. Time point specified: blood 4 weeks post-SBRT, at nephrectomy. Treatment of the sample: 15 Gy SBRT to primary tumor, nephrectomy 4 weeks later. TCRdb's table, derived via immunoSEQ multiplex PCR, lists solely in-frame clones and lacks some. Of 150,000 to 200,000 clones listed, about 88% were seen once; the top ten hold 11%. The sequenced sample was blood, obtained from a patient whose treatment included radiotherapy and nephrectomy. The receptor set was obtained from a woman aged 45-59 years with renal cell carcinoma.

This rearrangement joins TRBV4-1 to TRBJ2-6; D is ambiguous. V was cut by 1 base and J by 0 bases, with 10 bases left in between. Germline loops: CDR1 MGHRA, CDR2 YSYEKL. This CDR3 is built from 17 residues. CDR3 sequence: CASSQGSGRSGANVLTF. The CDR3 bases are TGCGCCAGCAGCCAAGGGTCGGGCCGCTCTGGGGCCAACGTCCTGACTTTC.

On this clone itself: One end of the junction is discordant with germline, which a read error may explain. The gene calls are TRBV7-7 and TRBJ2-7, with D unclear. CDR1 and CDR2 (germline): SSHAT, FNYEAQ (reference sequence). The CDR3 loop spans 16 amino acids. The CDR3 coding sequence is TGTGCTAGCAGCTGGGGTCAACGAAGGATTCCCTACGAGCAGTACTTC. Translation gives CASSWGQRRIPYEQYF. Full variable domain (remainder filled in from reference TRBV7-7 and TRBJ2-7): GAGVSQSPRYKVTKRGQDVTLRCDPISSHATLYWYQQALGQGPEFLTYFNYEAQPDKSGLPSDRFSAERPEGSISTLTIQRTEQRDSAMYRCASSWGQRRIPYEQYFGPGTRLTVT.

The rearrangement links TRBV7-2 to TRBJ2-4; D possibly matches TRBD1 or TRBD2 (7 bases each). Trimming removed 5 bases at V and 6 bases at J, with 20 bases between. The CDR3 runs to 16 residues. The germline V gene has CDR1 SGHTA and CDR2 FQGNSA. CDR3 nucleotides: TGTGCCAGCAGCCTCCGACAGGGCCCGGGGGGAAACATTCAGTACTTC. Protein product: CASSLRQGPGGNIQYF. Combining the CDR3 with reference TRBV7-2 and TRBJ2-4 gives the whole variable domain GAGVSQSPSNKVTEKGKDVELRCDPISGHTALYWYRQSLGQGLEFLIYFQGNSAPDKSGLPSDRFSAERTGGSVSTLTIQRTQQEDSAVYLCASSLRQGPGGNIQYFGAGTRLSVL.

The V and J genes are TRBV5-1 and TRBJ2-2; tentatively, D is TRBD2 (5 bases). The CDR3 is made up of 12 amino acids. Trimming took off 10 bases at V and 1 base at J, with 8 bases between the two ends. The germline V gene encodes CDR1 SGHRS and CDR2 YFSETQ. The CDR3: CAGRGNTGELFF. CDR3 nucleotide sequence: TGCGCCGGCCGGGGGAACACCGGGGAGCTGTTTTTT.

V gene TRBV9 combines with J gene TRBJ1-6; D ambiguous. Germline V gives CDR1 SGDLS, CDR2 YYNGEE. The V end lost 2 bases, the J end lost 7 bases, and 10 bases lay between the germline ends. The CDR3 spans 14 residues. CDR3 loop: CASSVEGLNSPLHF. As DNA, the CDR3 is TGTGCCAGCAGCGTGGAGGGCCTGAATTCACCCCTCCACTTT. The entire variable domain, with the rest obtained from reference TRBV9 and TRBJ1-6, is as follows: DSGVTQTPKHLITATGQRVTLRCSPRSGDLSVYWYQQSLDQGLQFLIQYYNGEERAKGNILERFSAQQFPDLHSELNLSSLELGDSALYFCASSVEGLNSPLHFGNGTRLTVT.

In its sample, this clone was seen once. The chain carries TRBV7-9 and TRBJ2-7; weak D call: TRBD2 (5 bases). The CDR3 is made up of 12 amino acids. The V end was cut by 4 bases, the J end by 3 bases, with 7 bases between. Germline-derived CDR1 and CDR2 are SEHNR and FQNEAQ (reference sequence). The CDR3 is CASSYDYYEQYF. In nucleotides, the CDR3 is TGTGCCAGCAGCTACGACTACTACGAGCAGTACTTC.

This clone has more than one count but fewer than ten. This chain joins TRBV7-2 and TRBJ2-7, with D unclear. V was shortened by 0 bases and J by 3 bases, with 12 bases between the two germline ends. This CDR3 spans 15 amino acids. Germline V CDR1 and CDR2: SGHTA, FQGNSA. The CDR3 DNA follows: TGTGCCAGCAGCTTAGCGACGGCAGGTTACTACGAGCAGTACTTC. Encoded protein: CASSLATAGYYEQYF.

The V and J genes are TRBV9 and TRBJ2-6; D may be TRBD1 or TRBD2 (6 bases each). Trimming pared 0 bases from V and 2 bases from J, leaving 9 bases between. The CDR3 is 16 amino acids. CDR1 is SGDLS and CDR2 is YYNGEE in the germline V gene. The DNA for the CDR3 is TGTGCCAGCAGCGTAGCGGGGGCAGCTGGGGCCAACGTCCTGACTTTC. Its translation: CASSVAGAAGANVLTF.

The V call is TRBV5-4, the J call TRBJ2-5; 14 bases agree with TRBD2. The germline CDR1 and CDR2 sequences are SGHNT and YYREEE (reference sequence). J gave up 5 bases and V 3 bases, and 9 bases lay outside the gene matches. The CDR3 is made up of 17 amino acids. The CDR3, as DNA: TGTGCCAGCAGCTCTGGCGGACTAGCGGGGGGCCTGGAGACCCAGTACTTC. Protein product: CASSSGGLAGGLETQYF.

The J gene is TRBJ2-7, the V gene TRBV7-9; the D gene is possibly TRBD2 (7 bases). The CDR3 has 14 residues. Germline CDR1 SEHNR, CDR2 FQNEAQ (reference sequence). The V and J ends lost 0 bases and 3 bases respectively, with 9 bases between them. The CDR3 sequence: CASSLAGGLYEQYF. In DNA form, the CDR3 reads TGTGCCAGCAGCTTAGCGGGGGGGCTCTACGAGCAGTACTTC.

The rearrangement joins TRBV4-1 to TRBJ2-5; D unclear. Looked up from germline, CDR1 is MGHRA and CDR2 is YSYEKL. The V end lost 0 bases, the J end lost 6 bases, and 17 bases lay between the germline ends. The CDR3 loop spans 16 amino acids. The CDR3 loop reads CASSQDWEPGRKTQYF. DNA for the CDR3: TGCGCCAGCAGCCAAGATTGGGAACCGGGCCGGAAGACCCAGTACTTC.

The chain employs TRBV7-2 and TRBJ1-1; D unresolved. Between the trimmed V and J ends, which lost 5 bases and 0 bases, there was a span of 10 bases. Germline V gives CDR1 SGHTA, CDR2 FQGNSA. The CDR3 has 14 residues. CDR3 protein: CASSPSDMNTEAFF. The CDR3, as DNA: TGTGCCAGCAGCCCCAGCGACATGAACACTGAAGCTTTCTTT.

CDR3 amino acids: CASSLAPHVGIYGYTF. CDR3 DNA sequence: TGTGCCAGCAGCTTGGCGCCACACGTGGGAATCTATGGCTACACCTTC. The chain joins TRBV5-4 to TRBJ1-2; D unclear. Deletions cut 0 bases from V and 4 bases from J, with 16 bases between. Germline V gene sequence: CDR1 SGHNT, CDR2 YYREEE (reference sequence). CDR3 size: 16 residues.

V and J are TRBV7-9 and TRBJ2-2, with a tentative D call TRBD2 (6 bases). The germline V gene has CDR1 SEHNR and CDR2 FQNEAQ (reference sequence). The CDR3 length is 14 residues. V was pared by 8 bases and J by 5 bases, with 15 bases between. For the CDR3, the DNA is TGTGCCAGCGGAGGGCGACTGGGGACCGGGGAGCTGTTTTTT. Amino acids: CASGGRLGTGELFF.

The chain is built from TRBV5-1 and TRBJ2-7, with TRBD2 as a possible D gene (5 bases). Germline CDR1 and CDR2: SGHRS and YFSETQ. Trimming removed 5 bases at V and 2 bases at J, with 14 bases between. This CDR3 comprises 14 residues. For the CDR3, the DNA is TGCGCCAGCAGAATGGAGGAGGTCACCTACGAGCAGTACTTC. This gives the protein CASRMEEVTYEQYF.

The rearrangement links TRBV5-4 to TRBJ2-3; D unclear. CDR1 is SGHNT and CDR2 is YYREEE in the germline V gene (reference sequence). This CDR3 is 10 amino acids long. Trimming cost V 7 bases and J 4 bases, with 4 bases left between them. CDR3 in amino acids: CASGADTQYF. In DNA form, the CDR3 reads TGTGCCAGCGGGGCAGATACGCAGTATTTT.

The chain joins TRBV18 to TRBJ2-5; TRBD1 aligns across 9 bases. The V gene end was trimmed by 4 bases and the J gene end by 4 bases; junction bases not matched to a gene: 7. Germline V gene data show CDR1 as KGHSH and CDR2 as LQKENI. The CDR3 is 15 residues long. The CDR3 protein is CASSLNPGQGETQYF. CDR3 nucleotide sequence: TGTGCCAGCTCACTGAACCCGGGACAGGGAGAGACCCAGTACTTC. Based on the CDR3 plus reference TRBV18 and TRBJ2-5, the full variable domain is NAGVMQNPRHLVRRRGQEARLRCSPMKGHSHVYWYRQLPEEGLKFMVYLQKENIIDESGMPKERFSAEFPKEGPSILRIQQVVRGDSAAYFCASSLNPGQGETQYFGPGTRLLVL.